This T cell receptor (beta chain) came from a study of early T cells in non-severe SARS-CoV-2 infection. Background on the study: Sequencing was performed on bulk RNA from unsorted whole blood, leaving chains unpaired. Overall study findings and caveats: VDJdb matches were skewed toward anti-spike CD8 T cell responses.

This clonotype was observed at least ten times. Its antigen is not identified. Researchers attached unique molecular identifiers to individual cDNA molecules. TCRdb itself ran the 5' RACE reads through MiXCR, one entry per CDR3 protein. The profile shows 65,000 to 85,000 distinct CDR3 sequences, 11% of them singletons. CDR3 length: 13 amino acids. Germline lookup yields CDR1 SQVTM and CDR2 ANQGSEA. V gave up 6 bases and J gave up 6 bases; unmatched junction bases: 8. The TCR comes from an adult who was a healthcare worker with PCR-confirmed SARS-CoV-2 infection or an uninfected control (not recorded which). The chain uses TRBV29-1 and TRBJ2-1; TRBD1 matches at 7 bases. Sequencing used whole blood. The CDR3 protein is CSVTETGSNEQFF. The CDR3 coding sequence is TGCAGCGTCACGGAGACAGGGAGCAATGAGCAGTTCTTC.